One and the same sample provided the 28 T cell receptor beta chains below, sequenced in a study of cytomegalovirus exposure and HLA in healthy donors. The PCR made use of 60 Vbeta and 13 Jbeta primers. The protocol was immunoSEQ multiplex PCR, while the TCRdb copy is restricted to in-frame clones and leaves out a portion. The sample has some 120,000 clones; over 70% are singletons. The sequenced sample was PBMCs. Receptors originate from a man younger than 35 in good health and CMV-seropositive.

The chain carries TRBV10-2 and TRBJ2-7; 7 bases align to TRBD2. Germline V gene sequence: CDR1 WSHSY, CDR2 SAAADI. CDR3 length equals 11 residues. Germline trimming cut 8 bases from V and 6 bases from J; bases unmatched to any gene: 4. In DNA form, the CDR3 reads TGCGCCAGCGGGGAGGGTTCCGAGCAGTACTTC. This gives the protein CASGEGSEQYF.

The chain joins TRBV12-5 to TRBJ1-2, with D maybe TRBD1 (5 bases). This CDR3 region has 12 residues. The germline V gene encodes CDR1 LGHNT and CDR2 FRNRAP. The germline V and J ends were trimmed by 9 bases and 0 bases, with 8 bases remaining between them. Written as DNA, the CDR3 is TGTGCTAGCCAGGGTTCTAACTATGGCTACACCTTC. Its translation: CASQGSNYGYTF.

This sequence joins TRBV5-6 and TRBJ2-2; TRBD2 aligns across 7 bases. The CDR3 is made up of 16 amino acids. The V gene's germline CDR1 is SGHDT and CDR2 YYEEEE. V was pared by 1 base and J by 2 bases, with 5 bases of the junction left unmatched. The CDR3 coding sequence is TGTGCCAGCAGCTTGCAAAGCGGGGTAAACACCGGGGAGCTGTTTTTT. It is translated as CASSLQSGVNTGELFF.

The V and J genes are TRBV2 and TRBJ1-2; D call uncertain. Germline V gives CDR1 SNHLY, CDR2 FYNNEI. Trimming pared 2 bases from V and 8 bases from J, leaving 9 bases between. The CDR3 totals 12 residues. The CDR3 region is CASSEPAGGYTF. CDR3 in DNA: TGTGCCAGCAGTGAACCGGCAGGCGGCTACACCTTC.

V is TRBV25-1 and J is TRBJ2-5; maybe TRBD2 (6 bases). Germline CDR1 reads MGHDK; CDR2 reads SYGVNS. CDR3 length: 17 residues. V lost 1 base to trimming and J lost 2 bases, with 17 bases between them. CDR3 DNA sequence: TGTGCCAGCAGTGAATCACGACCGGGACTCGGTCAAGAGACCCAGTACTTC. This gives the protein CASSESRPGLGQETQYF.

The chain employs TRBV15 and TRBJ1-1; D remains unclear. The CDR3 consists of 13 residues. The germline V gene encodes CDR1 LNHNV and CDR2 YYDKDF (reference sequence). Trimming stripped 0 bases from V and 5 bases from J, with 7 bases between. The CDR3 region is CATSRDPGTEAFF. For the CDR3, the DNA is TGTGCCACCAGCAGAGATCCCGGTACTGAAGCTTTCTTT.

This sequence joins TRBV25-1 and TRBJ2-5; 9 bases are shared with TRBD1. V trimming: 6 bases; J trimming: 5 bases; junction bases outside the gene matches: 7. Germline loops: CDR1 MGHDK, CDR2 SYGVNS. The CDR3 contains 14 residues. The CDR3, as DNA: TGTGCCAGCAGATCGGGACAGGGAGGCGAGACCCAGTACTTC. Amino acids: CASRSGQGGETQYF.

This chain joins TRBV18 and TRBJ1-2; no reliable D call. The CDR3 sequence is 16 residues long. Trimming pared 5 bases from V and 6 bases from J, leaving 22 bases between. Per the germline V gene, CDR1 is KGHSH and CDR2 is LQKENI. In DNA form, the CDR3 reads TGTGCCAGCTCAGCCGGGGAAATAAGTCCCAGCCATGGCTACACCTTC. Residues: CASSAGEISPSHGYTF.

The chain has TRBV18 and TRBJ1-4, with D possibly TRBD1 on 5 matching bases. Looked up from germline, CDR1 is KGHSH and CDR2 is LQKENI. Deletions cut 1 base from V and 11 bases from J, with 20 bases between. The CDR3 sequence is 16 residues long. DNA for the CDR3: TGTGCCAGCTCACCACTAAGGGACCGAGGGAGGGCGAAACTGTTTTTT. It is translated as CASSPLRDRGRAKLFF.

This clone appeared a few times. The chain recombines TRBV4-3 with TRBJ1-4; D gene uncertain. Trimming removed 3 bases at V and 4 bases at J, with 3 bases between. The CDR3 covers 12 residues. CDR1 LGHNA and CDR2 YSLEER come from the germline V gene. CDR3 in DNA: TGCGCCAGCAGCCATATTAATGAAAAACTGTTTTTT. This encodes CASSHINEKLFF.

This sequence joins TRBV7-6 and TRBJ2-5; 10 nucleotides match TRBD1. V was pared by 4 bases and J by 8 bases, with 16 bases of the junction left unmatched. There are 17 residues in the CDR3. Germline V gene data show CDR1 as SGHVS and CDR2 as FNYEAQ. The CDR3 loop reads CASSSSTGDRGRGTQYF. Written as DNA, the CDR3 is TGTGCCAGCAGCTCCTCGACTGGGGACAGGGGAAGAGGAACCCAGTACTTC.

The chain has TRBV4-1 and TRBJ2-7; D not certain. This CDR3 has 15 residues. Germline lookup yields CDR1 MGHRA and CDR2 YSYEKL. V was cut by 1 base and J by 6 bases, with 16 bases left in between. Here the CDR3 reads CASSQAWAPQAEQYF. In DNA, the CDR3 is TGCGCCAGCAGCCAAGCTTGGGCGCCCCAGGCCGAGCAGTACTTC.

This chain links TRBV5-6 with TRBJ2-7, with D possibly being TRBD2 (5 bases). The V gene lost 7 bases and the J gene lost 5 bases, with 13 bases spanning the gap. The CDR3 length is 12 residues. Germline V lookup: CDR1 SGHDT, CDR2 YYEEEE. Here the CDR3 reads CASGSPPHEQYF. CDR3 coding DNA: TGTGCCAGCGGGAGCCCTCCCCACGAGCAGTACTTC.

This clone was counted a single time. CDR3 region: CASSELGTTGHNEQFF. The CDR3 DNA follows: TGTGCCAGCAGTGAGCTCGGGACTACCGGCCACAATGAGCAGTTCTTC. The chain recombines TRBV25-1 with TRBJ2-1; 7 nucleotides line up with TRBD2. The CDR3 contains 16 residues. Trimming cost V 3 bases and J 5 bases; bases outside gene matches: 10. Germline CDR1 MGHDK, CDR2 SYGVNS.

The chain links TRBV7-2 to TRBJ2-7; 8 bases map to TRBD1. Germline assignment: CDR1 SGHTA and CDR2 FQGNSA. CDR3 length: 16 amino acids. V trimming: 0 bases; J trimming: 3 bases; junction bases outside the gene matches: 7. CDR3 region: CASSLAGQGAGYEQYF. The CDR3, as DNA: TGTGCCAGCAGCTTAGCGGGGCAGGGGGCGGGCTACGAGCAGTACTTC.

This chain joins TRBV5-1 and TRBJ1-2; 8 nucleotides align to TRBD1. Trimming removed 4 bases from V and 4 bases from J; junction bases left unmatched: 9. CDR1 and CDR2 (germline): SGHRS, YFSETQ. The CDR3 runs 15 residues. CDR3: CASSLHQGAAYGYTF. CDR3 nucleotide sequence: TGCGCCAGCAGCCTACATCAGGGGGCCGCCTATGGCTACACCTTC.

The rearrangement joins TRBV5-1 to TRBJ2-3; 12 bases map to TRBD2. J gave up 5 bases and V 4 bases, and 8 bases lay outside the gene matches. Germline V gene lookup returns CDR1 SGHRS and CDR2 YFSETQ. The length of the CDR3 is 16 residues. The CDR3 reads CASSRRLAGVGDTQYF. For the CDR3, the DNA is TGCGCCAGCAGCCGCCGACTAGCGGGAGTTGGAGATACGCAGTATTTT.

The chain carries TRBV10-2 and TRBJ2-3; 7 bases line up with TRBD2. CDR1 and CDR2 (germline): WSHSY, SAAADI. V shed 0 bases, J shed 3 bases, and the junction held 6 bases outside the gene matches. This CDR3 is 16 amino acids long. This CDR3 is CASSESGGVTTDTQYF. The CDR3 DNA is TGCGCCAGCAGTGAGTCGGGAGGGGTAACGACAGATACGCAGTATTTT.

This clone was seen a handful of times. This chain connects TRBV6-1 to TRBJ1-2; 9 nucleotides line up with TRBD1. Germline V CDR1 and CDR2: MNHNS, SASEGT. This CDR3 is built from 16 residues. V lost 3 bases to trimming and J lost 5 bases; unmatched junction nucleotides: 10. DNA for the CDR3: TGTGCCAGCAGTGAGCCTCCGGGACAGGGACTATATGGCTACACCTTC. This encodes CASSEPPGQGLYGYTF.

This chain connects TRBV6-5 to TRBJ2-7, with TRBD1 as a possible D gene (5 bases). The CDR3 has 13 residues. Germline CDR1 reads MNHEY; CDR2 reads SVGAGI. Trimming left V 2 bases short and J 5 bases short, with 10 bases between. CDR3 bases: TGTGCCAGCAGTTACGGGGCCCTCAACGAGCAGTACTTC. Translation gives CASSYGALNEQYF.

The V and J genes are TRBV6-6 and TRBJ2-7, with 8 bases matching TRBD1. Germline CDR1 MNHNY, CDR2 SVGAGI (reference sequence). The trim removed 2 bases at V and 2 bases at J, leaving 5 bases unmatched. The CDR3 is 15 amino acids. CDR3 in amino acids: CASSYAPGQAYEQYF. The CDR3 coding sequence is TGTGCCAGCAGTTACGCCCCGGGACAGGCCTACGAGCAGTACTTC.

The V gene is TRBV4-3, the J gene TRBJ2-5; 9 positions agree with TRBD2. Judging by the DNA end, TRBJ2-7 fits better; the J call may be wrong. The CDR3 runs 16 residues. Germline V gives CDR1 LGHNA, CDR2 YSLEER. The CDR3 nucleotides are TGCGCCAGCAGCCAAGATGCGGGGGGGAACCTCCCCGAGCAGTACTTC. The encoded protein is CASSQDAGGNLPEQYF.

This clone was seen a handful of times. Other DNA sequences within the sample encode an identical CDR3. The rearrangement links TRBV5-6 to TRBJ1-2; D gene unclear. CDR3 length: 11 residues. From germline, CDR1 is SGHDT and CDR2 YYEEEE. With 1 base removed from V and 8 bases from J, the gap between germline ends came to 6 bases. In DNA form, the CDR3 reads TGTGCCAGCAGCTTGTCGGGGGGCTACACCTTC. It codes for CASSLSGGYTF.

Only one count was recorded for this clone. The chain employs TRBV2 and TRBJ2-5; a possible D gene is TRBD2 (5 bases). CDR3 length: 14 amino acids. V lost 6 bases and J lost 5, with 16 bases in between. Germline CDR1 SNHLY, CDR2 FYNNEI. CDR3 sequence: CASRVTRGAETQYF. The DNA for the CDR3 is TGTGCCAGCAGGGTAACTAGAGGCGCTGAGACCCAGTACTTC.

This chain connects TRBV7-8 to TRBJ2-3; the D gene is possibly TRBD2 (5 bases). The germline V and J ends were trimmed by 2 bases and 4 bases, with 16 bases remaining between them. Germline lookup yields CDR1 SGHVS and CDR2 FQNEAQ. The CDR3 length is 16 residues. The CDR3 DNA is TGTGCCAGCAGCTTATCCCTAGCAGCCGGCGCAGATACGCAGTATTTT. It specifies CASSLSLAAGADTQYF.

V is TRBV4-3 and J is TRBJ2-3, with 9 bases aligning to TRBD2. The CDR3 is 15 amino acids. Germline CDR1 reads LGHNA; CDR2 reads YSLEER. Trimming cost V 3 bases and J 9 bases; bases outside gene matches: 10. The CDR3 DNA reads TGCGCCAGCAGCCAGAGCGGGACTAGCTTTATCACGCAGTATTTT. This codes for CASSQSGTSFITQYF.

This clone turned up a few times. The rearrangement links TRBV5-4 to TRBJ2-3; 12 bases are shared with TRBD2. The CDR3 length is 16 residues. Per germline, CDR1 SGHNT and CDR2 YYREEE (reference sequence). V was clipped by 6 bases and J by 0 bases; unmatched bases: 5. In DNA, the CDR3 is TGTGCCAGCACCAGGACTAGCGGGACTAGCACAGATACGCAGTATTTT. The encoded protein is CASTRTSGTSTDTQYF.

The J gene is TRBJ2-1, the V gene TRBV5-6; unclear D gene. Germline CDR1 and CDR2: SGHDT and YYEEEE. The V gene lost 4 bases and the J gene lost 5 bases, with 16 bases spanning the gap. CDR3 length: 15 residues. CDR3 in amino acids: CASSPLEKSDNEQFF. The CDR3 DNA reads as TGTGCCAGCAGCCCCCTTGAAAAATCGGACAATGAGCAGTTCTTC.